The 15 T cell receptor beta chains listed next were all sequenced from one sample in a study of T-cell memory formation after mild COVID-19. TCRdb ran MiXCR on the 5' RACE reads and lists one entry per CDR3 protein. The repertoire holds about 620,000 distinct CDR3 sequences, with roughly 18% as singletons. The sequencing sample was made of PBMCs or a T cell subset sorted from them (not recorded which). Receptors originate from an adult woman who had mild COVID-19 (a few samples of this study predate the infection). Cell type and time point are not known.

This clonotype has a handful of counts. This chain uses TRBV7-6 with TRBJ2-3; 7 bases fit TRBD2. The ends lost 4 bases at V and 0 bases at J; junction bases unmatched: 13. The germline V gene encodes CDR1 SGHVS and CDR2 FNYEAQ. There are 18 residues in the CDR3. CDR3 coding DNA: TGTGCCAGCAGCTCTTGGGGCCCTAGCGGCAGTAGCACAGATACGCAGTATTTT. As protein: CASSSWGPSGSSTDTQYF. Variable domain in full (rest from reference TRBV7-6 and TRBJ2-3): GAGVSQSPRYKVTKRGQDVALRCDPISGHVSLYWYRQALGQGPEFLTYFNYEAQQDKSGLPNDRFSAERPEGSISTLTIQRTEQRDSAMYRCASSSWGPSGSSTDTQYFGPGTRLTVL.

This clonotype turned up a few times. The rearrangement joins TRBV3-1 to TRBJ1-6; 9 bases align to TRBD1. Trimming removed 2 bases from V and 10 bases from J; junction bases left unmatched: 6. The CDR3 is 15 residues long. Germline loops: CDR1 LGHDT, CDR2 YNNKEL (reference sequence). In DNA form, the CDR3 reads TGTGCCAGCAGCCAAAGTGGGACAGGGTACTCACCCCTCCACTTT. It specifies CASSQSGTGYSPLHF.

The V gene is TRBV5-1, the J gene TRBJ1-1; no clear D. CDR3 length: 17 amino acids. Trimming took 0 bases from V and 1 from J, leaving 16 bases between them. Germline CDR1 and CDR2: SGHRS and YFSETQ. The CDR3 is CASSLGLGQAENTEAFF. CDR3 coding DNA: TGCGCCAGCAGCTTGGGACTTGGGCAGGCGGAGAACACTGAAGCTTTCTTT. Using reference TRBV5-1 and TRBJ1-1 for the parts outside the CDR3, the full variable domain is KAGVTQTPRYLIKTRGQQVTLSCSPISGHRSVSWYQQTPGQGLQFLFEYFSETQRNKGNFPGRFSGRQFSNSRSEMNVSTLELGDSALYLCASSLGLGQAENTEAFFGQGTRLTVV.

This rearrangement joins TRBV20-1 to TRBJ1-1; the match to TRBD1 covers 8 bases. V lost 1 base, J lost 5 bases, and 6 bases stayed unmatched. This CDR3 is built from 14 residues. Germline V gene lookup returns CDR1 DFQATT and CDR2 SNEGSKA (reference sequence). DNA for the CDR3: TGCAGTGCTAGAGGTGTAGGACAGGGAACTGAAGCTTTCTTT. The encoded protein is CSARGVGQGTEAFF.

Only a few counts were recorded for this clonotype. The gene calls are TRBV5-1 and TRBJ2-2; no clear D gene. From germline, CDR1 is SGHRS and CDR2 YFSETQ. The V gene lost 1 base and the J gene lost 2 bases, with 9 bases spanning the gap. The CDR3 runs to 15 residues. In nucleotides, the CDR3 is TGCGCCAGCAGCTTGAACAGCCCTAACACCGGGGAGCTGTTTTTT. This gives the protein CASSLNSPNTGELFF. Combining the CDR3 with reference TRBV5-1 and TRBJ2-2 gives the whole variable domain KAGVTQTPRYLIKTRGQQVTLSCSPISGHRSVSWYQQTPGQGLQFLFEYFSETQRNKGNFPGRFSGRQFSNSRSEMNVSTLELGDSALYLCASSLNSPNTGELFFGEGSRLTVL.

The chain links TRBV18 to TRBJ1-2; D possibly corresponds to TRBD1 (5 bases). Germline lookup yields CDR1 KGHSH and CDR2 LQKENI. Trimming took 3 bases from V and 4 from J, leaving 9 bases between them. The length of the CDR3 is 13 residues. This CDR3 is CASSPRESYGYTF. DNA for the CDR3: TGTGCCAGCTCACCCAGGGAGAGCTATGGCTACACCTTC.

This clonotype was found a few times. The chain uses TRBV29-1 and TRBJ2-2; D remains ambiguous. Looked up from germline, CDR1 is SQVTM and CDR2 is ANQGSEA. The V gene lost 8 bases and the J gene lost 4 bases, with 14 bases spanning the gap. The CDR3 loop spans 13 amino acids. The DNA of the CDR3 is TGCAGCTCAATAAGCCCGACCACCGGGGAGCTGTTTTTT. Its translation: CSSISPTTGELFF.

The genes are TRBV7-3 and TRBJ2-1; 12 positions match TRBD2. CDR1 is SGHTA and CDR2 is FQGTGA in the germline V gene. This CDR3 has 16 amino acids. V lost 1 base, J lost 6 bases, and 4 bases stayed unmatched. The chain's CDR3 is CASSLMSSGGANEQFF. Written as DNA, the CDR3 is TGTGCCAGCAGCTTAATGTCTAGCGGGGGGGCCAATGAGCAGTTCTTC.

This clonotype was detected a few times. The CDR3 DNA follows: TGCGCCAGCAGCCAAGGTCCGCAGGGGCCTAAGTACCAAGAGACCCAGTACTTC. Its translation: CASSQGPQGPKYQETQYF. V and J are TRBV4-1 and TRBJ2-5; maybe TRBD1 (6 bases). The CDR3 has 18 residues. Germline V gene lookup returns CDR1 MGHRA and CDR2 YSYEKL. The V gene lost 1 base and the J gene lost 0 bases, with 18 bases spanning the gap.

The V gene is TRBV24-1, the J gene TRBJ2-2; D remains unclear. Trimming cost V 3 bases and J 1 base, with 8 bases left between them. Looked up from germline, CDR1 is KGHDR and CDR2 is SFDVKD. CDR3 length: 15 amino acids. CDR3 nucleotide sequence: TGTGCCACCAGTGATCCTTCACTGAACACCGGGGAGCTGTTTTTT. Translation: CATSDPSLNTGELFF.

The CDR3: CASMEQGYLSEAFF. CDR3 bases: TGTGCCAGCATGGAACAGGGTTACCTCTCTGAAGCTTTCTTT. The chain has TRBV6-6 and TRBJ1-1, with D perhaps TRBD1 (6 bases). V dropped 7 bases and J dropped 6 bases, with 18 bases sitting between them. Germline V gives CDR1 MNHNY, CDR2 SVGAGI (reference sequence). This CDR3 has 14 residues.

The rearrangement uses TRBV4-3 and TRBJ1-1, with 10 nucleotides matching TRBD1. The CDR3 runs 17 residues. The V segment lost 6 bases and the J segment 0 bases; nucleotides outside the gene matches: 10. In germline, CDR1 is LGHNA, CDR2 YSLEER. The CDR3 DNA is TGCGCCAGCAGTCCCTTGGGGGGACAGGGGCTGAACACTGAAGCTTTCTTT. Its protein product is CASSPLGGQGLNTEAFF.

The chain combines TRBV5-1 with TRBJ2-5; D is unresolved. This CDR3 comprises 15 residues. Trimming left V 3 bases short and J 3 bases short, with 15 bases between. Germline V gene sequence: CDR1 SGHRS, CDR2 YFSETQ. The CDR3 reads CASSSLRQVKETQYF. DNA of the CDR3: TGCGCCAGCAGCTCACTTCGGCAAGTTAAAGAGACCCAGTACTTC. Full variable domain (missing parts from reference TRBV5-1 and TRBJ2-5): KAGVTQTPRYLIKTRGQQVTLSCSPISGHRSVSWYQQTPGQGLQFLFEYFSETQRNKGNFPGRFSGRQFSNSRSEMNVSTLELGDSALYLCASSSLRQVKETQYFGPGTRLLVL.

This clonotype was seen ten or more times. This rearrangement joins TRBV6-6 to TRBJ2-7; 7 nucleotides agree with TRBD1. CDR3 length equals 13 residues. Germline V lookup: CDR1 MNHNY, CDR2 SVGAGI (reference sequence). With 11 bases clipped from V and 3 bases from J, the junction kept 10 bases outside the gene matches. DNA for the CDR3: TGTGCCCTAGGCCAGGGGGTCCTCTACGAGCAGTACTTC. It is translated as CALGQGVLYEQYF.

The V gene is TRBV6-5, the J gene TRBJ2-7; the match to TRBD1 covers 10 bases. After removal of 6 bases from V and 5 bases from J, the junction contained 4 bases not matched to a gene. Germline V gives CDR1 MNHEY, CDR2 SVGAGI. The CDR3 totals 13 residues. CDR3 nucleotides: TGTGCCAGCAGACCGGGACAGGGGAACGAGCAGTACTTC. Protein sequence: CASRPGQGNEQYF.